Listed here are 16 T cell receptor beta chains from one sample, sequenced in a study of shared T cell receptors in the human thymus. Using immunoSEQ multiplex PCR, the repertoire was profiled, and TCRdb retains in-frame clones only, with some absent. Of fewer than 700,000 clones in the sample, 88% are singletons; the top ten hold 0.0095% to 0.011%. These data were also filed under a second study, of human thymus T cells.

Sequencing input: thymocytes. The receptors derive from a boy younger than two with a congenital heart defect.

The gene calls are TRBV29-1 and TRBJ2-3; tentatively, D is TRBD1 (6 bases). The CDR3 contains 13 residues. Per the germline V gene, CDR1 is SQVTM and CDR2 is ANQGSEA. V gave up 6 bases and J gave up 8 bases, with 18 bases separating them. CDR3 loop: CSVRDTSWGTQYF. The CDR3 DNA follows: TGCAGCGTCCGGGACACCTCCTGGGGTACGCAGTATTTT.

This clone was observed a single time. No DNA is shown, since the ends of the CDR3 on it are uncertain; the CDR3 is the one TCRdb lists. This chain links TRBV28 with TRBJ2-3; the tabulated D call, TRBD1, remains unverified against the DNA. The CDR3 sequence runs 16 residues, both termini included. Germline CDR1 and CDR2: MDHEN and SYDVKM. The CDR3 loop reads CASSSSGTGVTDTQYF.

On this clone: In the same sample, other DNA sequences code for this CDR3. The chain employs TRBV6-5 and TRBJ2-7; 7 bases are a match to TRBD1. The CDR3 covers 13 residues. The germline V gene has CDR1 MNHEY and CDR2 SVGAGI. V shed 6 bases, J shed 3 bases, and the junction held 5 bases outside the gene matches. CDR3 in amino acids: CASSRDRDYEQYF. The CDR3 nucleotides read TGTGCCAGCAGCCGGGACAGAGACTACGAGCAGTACTTC.

The gene calls are TRBV27 and TRBJ2-5; perhaps TRBD1 as D (6 bases). CDR1 and CDR2 from the germline V gene are MNHEY and SMNVEV (reference sequence). CDR3 length: 17 amino acids. Trimming left V 5 bases short and J 8 bases short, with 27 bases between. CDR3 DNA: TGTGCCAGCAGTGCCAACCTCCGGGACACCTACCAGAAAACCCAGTACTTC. Translating gives CASSANLRDTYQKTQYF.

The V and J genes are TRBV4-3 and TRBJ2-1; 9 nucleotides line up with TRBD2. The length of the CDR3 is 16 residues. In germline, CDR1 is LGHNA, CDR2 YSLEER. The trim removed 4 bases at V and 2 bases at J, leaving 6 bases unmatched. CDR3 nucleotide sequence: TGCGCCAGCAGCCGAGGTATAGCGGGGGCCTACAATGAGCAGTTCTTC. Encoded protein: CASSRGIAGAYNEQFF.

J is TRBJ2-2 and V is TRBV4-1; a possible D gene is TRBD2 (6 bases). The germline gives CDR1 MGHRA, CDR2 YSYEKL. Trimming left V 0 bases short and J 0 bases short, with 11 bases between. CDR3 size: 17 residues. CDR3 sequence (DNA): TGCGCCAGCAGCCAAGATGGGGGGAGACCGAACACCGGGGAGCTGTTTTTT. Amino acids: CASSQDGGRPNTGELFF.

This clone was detected only once. The V gene is TRBV30, the J gene TRBJ1-3; 10 bases are a match to TRBD1. This CDR3 is 17 amino acids long. Losses at the gene ends were 0 bases for V and 4 bases for J; bases not matched to a gene: 9. The germline gives CDR1 GTSNPN, CDR2 SVGIG (reference sequence). As DNA, the CDR3 is TGTGCCTGGAGTGTACACTGGACAGGGGGATCAGGAAACACCATATATTTT. Amino acid sequence: CAWSVHWTGGSGNTIYF.

The V gene is TRBV6-4, the J gene TRBJ2-3; 9 bases align to TRBD2. Germline-derived CDR1 and CDR2 are MRHNA and SNTAGT. This CDR3 is 18 amino acids long. V was pared by 3 bases and J by 1 base, with 11 bases of the junction left unmatched. CDR3 sequence reads: CASSDTSGRPGGTDTQYF. CDR3 sequence (DNA): TGTGCCAGCAGTGATACTAGCGGGCGTCCCGGTGGCACAGATACGCAGTATTTT.

V usage is TRBV2 and J usage is TRBJ2-7, with unresolved D. Germline V CDR1 and CDR2: SNHLY, FYNNEI. The CDR3 totals 11 residues. V was cut by 5 bases and J by 2 bases, with 4 bases left in between. This CDR3 reads CASSRAYEQYF. The CDR3 bases are TGTGCCAGCAGTCGGGCCTACGAGCAGTACTTC.

This chain joins TRBV7-9 and TRBJ2-7; weak D call: TRBD2 (7 bases). The germline V gene has CDR1 SEHNR and CDR2 FQNEAQ (reference sequence). The CDR3 extends over 16 amino acids. Trimming shortened V by 4 bases and J by 9 bases, and 25 bases separated the two germline ends. The CDR3 DNA sequence: TGTGCCAGCAGCTCGACCCGACAGGAGCTAGCGGTACCGCAGTACTTC. This encodes CASSSTRQELAVPQYF.

This chain links TRBV4-3 with TRBJ2-3; tentative D call: TRBD1 (5 bases). V was shortened by 3 bases and J by 6 bases, with 16 bases between the two germline ends. This CDR3 region has 15 residues. Germline V CDR1 and CDR2: LGHNA, YSLEER. DNA for the CDR3: TGCGCCAGCAGCCAGGGGCCTACCGCGGAGGATACGCAGTATTTT. Protein sequence: CASSQGPTAEDTQYF.

The V gene is TRBV5-1, the J gene TRBJ1-1; 7 bases are shared with TRBD1. Per germline, CDR1 SGHRS and CDR2 YFSETQ. This CDR3 is built from 20 residues. V trimming: 0 bases; J trimming: 5 bases; junction bases outside the gene matches: 22. The CDR3, as DNA: TGCGCCAGCAGCTTGGGACGGCTGAATGAGAAAAAACAGGGGAGGACTGAAGCTTTCTTT. This translates into CASSLGRLNEKKQGRTEAFF.

The chain recombines TRBV6-6 with TRBJ2-5, with 8 bases aligning to TRBD1. The DNA end is a closer match to TRBJ2-7, so the J assignment may be wrong. This CDR3 region has 13 residues. Germline values: CDR1 MNHNY, CDR2 SVGAGI (reference sequence). Here the CDR3 DNA reads TGTGCCAGCAGCTCCAGGGGGCCCTACGAGCAGTACTTC. Its translation: CASSSRGPYEQYF.

The V call is TRBV4-3, the J call TRBJ2-5; TRBD1 might be the D (6 bases). This CDR3 comprises 17 residues. V gave up 0 bases and J gave up 2 bases, with 16 bases separating them. Germline CDR1 LGHNA, CDR2 YSLEER. CDR3 sequence reads: CASSQDLGGRGQETQYF. In DNA, the CDR3 is TGCGCCAGCAGCCAAGATCTTGGGGGCCGGGGACAAGAGACCCAGTACTTC.

The rearrangement uses TRBV5-6 and TRBJ1-1, with 9 nucleotides matching TRBD1. Germline CDR1 SGHDT, CDR2 YYEEEE. The CDR3 has 16 residues. Trimming took 4 bases from V and 1 from J; bases not matched to a gene: 8. CDR3 protein: CASSAGQGRGNTEAFF. The CDR3 DNA reads as TGTGCCAGCAGCGCCGGACAGGGGAGGGGGAACACTGAAGCTTTCTTT.

The chain has TRBV11-3 and TRBJ1-2, with D unresolved. Trimming removed 4 bases at V and 4 bases at J, with 25 bases between. The germline CDR1 and CDR2 sequences are SGHNT and YENEEA. The CDR3 has 18 residues. CDR3 sequence: CASSYGYGFSKEGYGYTF. The CDR3 DNA sequence: TGTGCCAGCAGCTACGGGTACGGCTTTTCCAAGGAAGGCTATGGCTACACCTTC.